A single TCR beta chain is shown here with its context. Its antigen is still unknown. Per germline, CDR1 SGHVS and CDR2 FNYEAQ. CDR3 size: 14 residues. V lost 4 bases and J 1 base, leaving 8 bases between the germline ends. One entry per CDR3 protein, called by TCRdb with MiXCR from the reads. This table holds approximately 220,000 distinct CDR3 sequences, 35% to 45% found once. The sample is drawn from a study of T cell repertoires in cytomegalovirus infection. Overall study: Use of recently identified HLA-C-restricted and well-studied HLA-B-restricted CMV epitopes was part of the study. CMV infection and matching HLA type were both indicated by public TCR beta signatures.

This sequence was found in a human donor in good health (CMV status not recorded). Some clones in this sample may be carry-over from other donors' samples. The V gene is TRBV7-6, the J gene TRBJ1-3, with D unresolved. The input for sequencing was CD8+ T cells from cultured PBMCs, taken from culture after CMV antigen stimulation. The CDR3 nucleotides are TGTGCCAGCAGCTCCCCGGGATCTGGAAACACCATATATTTT. Its translation is CASSSPGSGNTIYF.